The clone carrying this T cell receptor (beta chain) has ten or more counts. The data were obtained in a study of T-cell reconstitution after alpha-beta-depleted transplantation in children. A TCRbeta library incorporating unique molecular identifiers was prepared. TCRdb processed the PCR reads anew with MiXCR; each CDR3 protein has one entry. Of 330,000 or so distinct CDR3 sequences in the sample, 10% were seen once. The germline V gene has CDR1 WNHNN and CDR2 SYGVQD (reference sequence). V lost 5 bases and J 3 bases, leaving 7 bases between the germline ends. This CDR3 is built from 13 residues. This specimen was PBMCs from the stem cell graft donor, taken from the stem cell graft. This receptor was taken from a human donor who donated a stem cell graft to a child with acute lymphoblastic leukemia. The chain carries TRBV10-1 and TRBJ1-4, with D tentatively TRBD1 (5 bases). The CDR3: CASSRGPNEKLFF. For the CDR3, the DNA is TGCGCCAGCAGTCGGGGCCCTAATGAAAAACTGTTTTTT.